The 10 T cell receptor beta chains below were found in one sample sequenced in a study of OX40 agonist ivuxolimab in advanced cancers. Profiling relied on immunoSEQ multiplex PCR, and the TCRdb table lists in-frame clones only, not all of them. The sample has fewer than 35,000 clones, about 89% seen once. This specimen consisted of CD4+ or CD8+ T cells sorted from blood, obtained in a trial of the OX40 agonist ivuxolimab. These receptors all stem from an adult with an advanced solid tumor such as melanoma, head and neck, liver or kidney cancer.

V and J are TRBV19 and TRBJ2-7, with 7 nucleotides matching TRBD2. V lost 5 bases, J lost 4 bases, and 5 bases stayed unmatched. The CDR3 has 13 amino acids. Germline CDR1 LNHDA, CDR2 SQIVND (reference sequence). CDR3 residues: CASSLAGEYEQYF. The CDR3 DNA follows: TGTGCCAGTAGTTTGGCGGGGGAATACGAGCAGTACTTC. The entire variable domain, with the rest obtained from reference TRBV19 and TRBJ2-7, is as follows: DGGITQSPKYLFRKEGQNVTLSCEQNLNHDAMYWYRQDPGQGLRLIYYSQIVNDFQKGDIAEGYSVSREKKESFPLTVTSAQKNPTAFYLCASSLAGEYEQYFGPGTRLTVT.

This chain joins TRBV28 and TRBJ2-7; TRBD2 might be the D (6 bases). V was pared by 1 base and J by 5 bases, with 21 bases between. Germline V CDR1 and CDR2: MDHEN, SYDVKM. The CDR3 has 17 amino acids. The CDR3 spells CASSLLGGVAVLDEQYF. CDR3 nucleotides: TGTGCCAGCAGTTTATTGGGCGGCGTAGCGGTTCTAGACGAGCAGTACTTC. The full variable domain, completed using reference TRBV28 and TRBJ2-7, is DVKVTQSSRYLVKRTGEKVFLECVQDMDHENMFWYRQDPGLGLRLIYFSYDVKMKEKGDIPEGYSVSREKKERFSLILESASTNQTSMYLCASSLLGGVAVLDEQYFGPGTRLTVT.

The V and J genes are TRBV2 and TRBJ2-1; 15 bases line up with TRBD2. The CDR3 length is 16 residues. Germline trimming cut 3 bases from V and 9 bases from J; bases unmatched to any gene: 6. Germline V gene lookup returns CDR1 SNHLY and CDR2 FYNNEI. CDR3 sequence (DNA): TGTGCCAGCAGTGAGGGACTAGCGGGGGGCTTCGGTGAGCAGTTCTTC. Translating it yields CASSEGLAGGFGEQFF.

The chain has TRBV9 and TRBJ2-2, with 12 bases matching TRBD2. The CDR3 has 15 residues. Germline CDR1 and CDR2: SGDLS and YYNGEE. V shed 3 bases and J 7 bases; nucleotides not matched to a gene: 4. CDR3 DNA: TGTGCCAGCAGCGCACTAGCGGGAGGCGGCGGGGAGCTGTTTTTT. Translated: CASSALAGGGGELFF.

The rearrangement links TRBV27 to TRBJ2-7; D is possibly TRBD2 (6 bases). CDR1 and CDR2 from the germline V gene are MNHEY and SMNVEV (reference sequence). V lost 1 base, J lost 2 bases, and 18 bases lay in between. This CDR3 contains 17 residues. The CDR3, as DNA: TGTGCCAGCAGTTTATTGGCGCCTGGGAGGAGCCCCTACGAGCAGTACTTC. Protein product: CASSLLAPGRSPYEQYF.

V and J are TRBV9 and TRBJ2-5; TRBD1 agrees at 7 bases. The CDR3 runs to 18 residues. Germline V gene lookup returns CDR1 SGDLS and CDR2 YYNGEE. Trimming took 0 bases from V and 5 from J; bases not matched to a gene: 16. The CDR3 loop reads CASSVGGQGDVQMETQYF. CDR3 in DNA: TGTGCCAGCAGCGTAGGAGGCCAGGGGGATGTTCAAATGGAGACCCAGTACTTC.

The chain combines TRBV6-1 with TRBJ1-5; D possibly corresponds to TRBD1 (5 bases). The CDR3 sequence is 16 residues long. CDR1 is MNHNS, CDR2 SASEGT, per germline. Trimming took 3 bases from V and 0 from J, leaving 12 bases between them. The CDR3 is CASSEMGTYSNQPQHF. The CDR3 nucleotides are TGTGCCAGCAGTGAGATGGGGACTTATAGCAATCAGCCCCAGCATTTT.

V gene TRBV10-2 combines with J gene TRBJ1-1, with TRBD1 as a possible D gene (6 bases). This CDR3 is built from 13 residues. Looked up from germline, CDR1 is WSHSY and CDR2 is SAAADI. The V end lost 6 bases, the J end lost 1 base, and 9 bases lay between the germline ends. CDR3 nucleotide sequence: TGCGCCAGCAGCTCACAGGGGAACACTGAAGCTTTCTTT. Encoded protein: CASSSQGNTEAFF.

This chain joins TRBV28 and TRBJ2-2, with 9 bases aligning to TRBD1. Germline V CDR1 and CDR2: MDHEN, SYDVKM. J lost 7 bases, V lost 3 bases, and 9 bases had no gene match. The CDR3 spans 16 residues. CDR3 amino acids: CASSLTGTGYYGELFF. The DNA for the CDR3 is TGTGCCAGCAGTTTGACCGGGACAGGGTATTACGGGGAGCTGTTTTTT.

CDR3 in DNA: TGTGCCAGCAATACGGGGGAGTCCTACGAGCAGTACTTC. Protein: CASNTGESYEQYF. The chain combines TRBV2 with TRBJ2-7, with D perhaps TRBD2 (6 bases). The V end lost 7 bases, the J end lost 1 base, and 11 bases lay between the germline ends. Germline V gene data show CDR1 as SNHLY and CDR2 as FYNNEI. The CDR3 is 13 amino acids.